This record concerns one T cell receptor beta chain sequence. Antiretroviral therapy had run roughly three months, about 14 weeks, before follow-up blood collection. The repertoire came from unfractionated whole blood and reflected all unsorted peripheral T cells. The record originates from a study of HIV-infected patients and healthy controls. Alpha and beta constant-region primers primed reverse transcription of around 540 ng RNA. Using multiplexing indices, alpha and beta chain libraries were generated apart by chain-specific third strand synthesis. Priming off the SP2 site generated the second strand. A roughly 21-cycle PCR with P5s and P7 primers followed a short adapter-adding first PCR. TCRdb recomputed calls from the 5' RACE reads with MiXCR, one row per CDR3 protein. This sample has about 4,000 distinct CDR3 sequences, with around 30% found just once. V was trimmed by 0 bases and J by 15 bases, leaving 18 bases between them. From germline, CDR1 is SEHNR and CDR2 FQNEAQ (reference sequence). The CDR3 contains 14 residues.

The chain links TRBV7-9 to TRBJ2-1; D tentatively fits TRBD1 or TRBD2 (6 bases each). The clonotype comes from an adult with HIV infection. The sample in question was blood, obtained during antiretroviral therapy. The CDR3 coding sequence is TGTGCCAGCAGCTTAGCTGGGGGGCTAGTTGATCTGTTCTTC. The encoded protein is CASSLAGGLVDLFF.